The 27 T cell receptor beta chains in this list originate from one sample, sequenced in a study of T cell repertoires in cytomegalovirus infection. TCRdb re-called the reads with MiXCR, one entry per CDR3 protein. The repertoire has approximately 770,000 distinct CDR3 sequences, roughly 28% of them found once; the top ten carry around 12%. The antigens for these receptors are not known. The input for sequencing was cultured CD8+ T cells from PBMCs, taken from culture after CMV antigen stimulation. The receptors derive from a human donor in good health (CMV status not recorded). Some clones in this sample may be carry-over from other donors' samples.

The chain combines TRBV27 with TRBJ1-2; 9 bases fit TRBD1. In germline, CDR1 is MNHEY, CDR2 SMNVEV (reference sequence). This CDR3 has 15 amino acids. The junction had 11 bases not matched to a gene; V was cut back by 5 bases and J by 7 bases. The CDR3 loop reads CASSTLQGAMSGYTF. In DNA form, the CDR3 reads TGTGCCAGCAGTACACTACAGGGGGCGATGAGTGGCTACACCTTC.

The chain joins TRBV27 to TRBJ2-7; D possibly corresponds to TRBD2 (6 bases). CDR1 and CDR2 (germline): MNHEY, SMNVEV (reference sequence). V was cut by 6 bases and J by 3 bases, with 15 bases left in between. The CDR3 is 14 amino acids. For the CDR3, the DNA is TGTGCCAGCAGAGACTCCGGGACTCGCTACGAGCAGTACTTC. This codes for CASRDSGTRYEQYF.

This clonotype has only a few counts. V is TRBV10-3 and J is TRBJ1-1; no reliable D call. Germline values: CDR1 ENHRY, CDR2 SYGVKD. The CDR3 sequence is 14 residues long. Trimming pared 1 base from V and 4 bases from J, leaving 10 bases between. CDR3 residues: CAISELGVGTEAFF. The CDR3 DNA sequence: TGTGCCATCAGTGAGTTGGGAGTTGGCACTGAAGCTTTCTTT.

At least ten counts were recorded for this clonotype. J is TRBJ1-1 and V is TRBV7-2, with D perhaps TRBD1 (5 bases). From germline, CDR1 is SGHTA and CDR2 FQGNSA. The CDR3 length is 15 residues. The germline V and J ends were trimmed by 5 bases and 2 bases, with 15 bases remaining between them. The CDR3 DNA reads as TGTGCCAGCAGCCAGCGGGGGATTCTAAACACTGAAGCTTTCTTT. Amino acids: CASSQRGILNTEAFF.

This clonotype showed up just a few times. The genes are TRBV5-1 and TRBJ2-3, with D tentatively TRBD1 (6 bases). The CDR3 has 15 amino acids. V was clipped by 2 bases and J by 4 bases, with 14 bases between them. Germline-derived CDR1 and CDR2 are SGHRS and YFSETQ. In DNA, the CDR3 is TGCGCCAGCAGCTTTACAGGGCAGCCGTCAGATACGCAGTATTTT. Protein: CASSFTGQPSDTQYF.

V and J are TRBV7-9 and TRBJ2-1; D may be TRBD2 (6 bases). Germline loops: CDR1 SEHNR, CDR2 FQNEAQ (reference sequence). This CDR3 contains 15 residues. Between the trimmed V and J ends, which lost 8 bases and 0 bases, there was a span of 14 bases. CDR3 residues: CASGGDGISYNEQFF. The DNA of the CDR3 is TGTGCCAGCGGCGGGGACGGCATCTCCTACAATGAGCAGTTCTTC.

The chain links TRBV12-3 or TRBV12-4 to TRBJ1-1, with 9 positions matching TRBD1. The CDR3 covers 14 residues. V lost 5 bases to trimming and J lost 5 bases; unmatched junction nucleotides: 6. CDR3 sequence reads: CASSPQGARTEAFF. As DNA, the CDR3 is TGTGCCAGCAGTCCACAGGGGGCCAGGACTGAAGCTTTCTTT.

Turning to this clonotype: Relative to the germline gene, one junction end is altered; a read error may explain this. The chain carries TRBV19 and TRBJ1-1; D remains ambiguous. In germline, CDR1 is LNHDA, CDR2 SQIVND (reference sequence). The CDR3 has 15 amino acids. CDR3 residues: CVSSSLPILDTEAFF. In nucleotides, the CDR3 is TGTGTCAGTAGTTCACTCCCGATTTTGGACACTGAAGCTTTCTTT.

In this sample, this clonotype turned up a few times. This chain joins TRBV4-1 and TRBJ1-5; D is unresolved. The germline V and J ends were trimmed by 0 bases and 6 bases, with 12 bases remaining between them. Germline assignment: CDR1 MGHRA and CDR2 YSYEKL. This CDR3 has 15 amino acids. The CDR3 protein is CASSQDPMGVQPQHF. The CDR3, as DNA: TGCGCCAGCAGCCAAGATCCCATGGGAGTTCAGCCCCAGCATTTT.

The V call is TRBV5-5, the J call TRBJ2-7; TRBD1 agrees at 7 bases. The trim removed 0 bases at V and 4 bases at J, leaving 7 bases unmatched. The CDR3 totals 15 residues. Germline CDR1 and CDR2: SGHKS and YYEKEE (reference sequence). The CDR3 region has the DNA TGTGCCAGCAGCTTGGGCGACAGGGACAAATACGAGCAGTACTTC. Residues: CASSLGDRDKYEQYF.

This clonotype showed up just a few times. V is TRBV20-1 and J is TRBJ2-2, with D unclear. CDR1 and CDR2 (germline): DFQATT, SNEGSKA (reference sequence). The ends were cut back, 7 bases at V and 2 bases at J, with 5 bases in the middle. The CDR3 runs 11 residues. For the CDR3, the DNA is TGCAGTGTTCTAAACACCGGGGAGCTGTTTTTT. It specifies CSVLNTGELFF.

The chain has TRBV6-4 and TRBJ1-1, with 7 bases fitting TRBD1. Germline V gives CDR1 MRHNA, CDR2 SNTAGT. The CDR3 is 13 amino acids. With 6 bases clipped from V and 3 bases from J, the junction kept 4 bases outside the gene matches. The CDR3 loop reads CASSEGQYTEAFF. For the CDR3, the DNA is TGTGCCAGCAGCGAGGGACAGTACACTGAAGCTTTCTTT.

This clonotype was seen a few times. Here the CDR3 DNA reads TGTGCCAGCAGTTACGATGGGACAGATAGCAATCAGCCCCAGCATTTT. It translates to CASSYDGTDSNQPQHF. The V and J genes are TRBV6-5 and TRBJ1-5; 7 bases are shared with TRBD1. Germline V CDR1 and CDR2: MNHEY, SVGAGI. This CDR3 region has 16 residues. Unmatched junction bases numbered 4, after V lost 2 bases and J lost 0 bases.

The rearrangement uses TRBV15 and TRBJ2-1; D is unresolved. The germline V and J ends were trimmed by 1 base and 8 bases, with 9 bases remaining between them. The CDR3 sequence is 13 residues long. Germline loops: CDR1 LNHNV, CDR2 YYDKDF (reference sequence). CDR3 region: CATSRGTPDEQFF. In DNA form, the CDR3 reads TGTGCCACCAGCAGAGGGACCCCCGATGAGCAGTTCTTC. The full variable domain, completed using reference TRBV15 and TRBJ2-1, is DAMVIQNPRYQVTQFGKPVTLSCSQTLNHNVMYWYQQKSSQAPKLLFHYYDKDFNNEADTPDNFQSRRPNTSFCFLDIRSPGLGDTAMYLCATSRGTPDEQFFGPGTRLTVL.

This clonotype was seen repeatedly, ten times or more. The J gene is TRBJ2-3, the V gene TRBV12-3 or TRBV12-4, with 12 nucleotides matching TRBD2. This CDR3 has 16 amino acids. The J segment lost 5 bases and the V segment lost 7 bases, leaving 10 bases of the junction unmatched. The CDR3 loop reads CASNTLAGGPRDTQYF. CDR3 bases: TGTGCCAGCAATACCCTAGCGGGGGGGCCGAGAGATACGCAGTATTTT.

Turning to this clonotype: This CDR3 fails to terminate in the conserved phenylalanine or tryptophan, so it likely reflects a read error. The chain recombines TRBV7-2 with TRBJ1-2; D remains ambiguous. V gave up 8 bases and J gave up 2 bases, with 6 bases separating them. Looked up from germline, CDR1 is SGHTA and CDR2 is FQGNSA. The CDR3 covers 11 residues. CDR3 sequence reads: CASLTNYGYTL. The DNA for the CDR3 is TGTGCCAGCCTCACGAACTATGGCTACACCTTA.

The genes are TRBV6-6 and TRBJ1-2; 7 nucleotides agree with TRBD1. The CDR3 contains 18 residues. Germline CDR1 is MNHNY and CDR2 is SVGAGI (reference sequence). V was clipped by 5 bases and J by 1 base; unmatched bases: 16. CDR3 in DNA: TGTGCCAGCAGTAGCTGGGACGCCCTCAGGGGGGTTAACTATGGCTACACCTTC. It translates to CASSSWDALRGVNYGYTF.

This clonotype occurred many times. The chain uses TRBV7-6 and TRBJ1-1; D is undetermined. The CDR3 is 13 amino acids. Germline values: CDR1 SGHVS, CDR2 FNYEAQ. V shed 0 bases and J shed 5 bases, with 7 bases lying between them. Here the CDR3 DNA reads TGTGCCAGCAGCTTAGCAGAAGAGACTGAAGCTTTCTTT. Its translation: CASSLAEETEAFF.

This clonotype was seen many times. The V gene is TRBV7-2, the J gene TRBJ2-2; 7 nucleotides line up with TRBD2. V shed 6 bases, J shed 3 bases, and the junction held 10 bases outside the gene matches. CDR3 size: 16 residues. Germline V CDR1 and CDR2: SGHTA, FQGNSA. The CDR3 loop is CASRDWRGTYTGELFF. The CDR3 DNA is TGTGCCAGCAGGGACTGGCGGGGGACCTACACCGGGGAGCTGTTTTTT.

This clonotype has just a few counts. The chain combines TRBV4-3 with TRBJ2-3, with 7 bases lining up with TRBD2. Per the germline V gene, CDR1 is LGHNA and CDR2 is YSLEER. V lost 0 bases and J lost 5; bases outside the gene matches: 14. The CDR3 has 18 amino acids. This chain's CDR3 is CASSQDPSGVWALDTQYF. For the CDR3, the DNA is TGCGCCAGCAGCCAAGATCCCAGCGGGGTTTGGGCGTTAGATACGCAGTATTTT.

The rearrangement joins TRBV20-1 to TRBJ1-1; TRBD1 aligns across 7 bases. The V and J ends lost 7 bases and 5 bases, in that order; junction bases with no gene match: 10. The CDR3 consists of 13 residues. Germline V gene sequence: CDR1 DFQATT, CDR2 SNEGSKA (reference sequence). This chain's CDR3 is CSGSGTDKTEAFF. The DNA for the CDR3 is TGCAGTGGGAGCGGGACAGACAAAACTGAAGCTTTCTTT.

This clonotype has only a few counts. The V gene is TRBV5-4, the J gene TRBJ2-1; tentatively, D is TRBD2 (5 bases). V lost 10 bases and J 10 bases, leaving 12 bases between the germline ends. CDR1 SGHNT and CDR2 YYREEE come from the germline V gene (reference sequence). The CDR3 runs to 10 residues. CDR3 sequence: CAEGAVEQFF. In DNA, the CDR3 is TGTGCCGAAGGAGCGGTGGAGCAGTTCTTC.

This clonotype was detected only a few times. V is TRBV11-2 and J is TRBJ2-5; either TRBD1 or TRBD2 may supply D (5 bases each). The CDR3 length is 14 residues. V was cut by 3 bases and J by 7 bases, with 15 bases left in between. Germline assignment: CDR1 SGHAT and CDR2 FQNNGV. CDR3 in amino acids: CASSFGRGSGTQYF. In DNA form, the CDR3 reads TGTGCCAGCAGCTTTGGACGGGGCAGCGGGACCCAGTACTTC.

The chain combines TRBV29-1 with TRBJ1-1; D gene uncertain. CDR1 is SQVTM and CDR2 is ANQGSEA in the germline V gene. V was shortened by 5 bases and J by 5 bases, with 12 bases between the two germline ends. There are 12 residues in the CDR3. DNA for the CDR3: TGCAGCGTTTGGGAGTCGCGGACTGAAGCTTTCTTT. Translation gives CSVWESRTEAFF.

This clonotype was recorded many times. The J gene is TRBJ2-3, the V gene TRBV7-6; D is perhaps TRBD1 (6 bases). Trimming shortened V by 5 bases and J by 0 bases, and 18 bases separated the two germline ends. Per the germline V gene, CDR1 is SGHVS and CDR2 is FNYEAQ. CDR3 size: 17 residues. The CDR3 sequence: CASSHTQGPPSTDTQYF. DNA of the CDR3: TGTGCCAGCAGCCACACCCAGGGGCCTCCTAGCACAGATACGCAGTATTTT.

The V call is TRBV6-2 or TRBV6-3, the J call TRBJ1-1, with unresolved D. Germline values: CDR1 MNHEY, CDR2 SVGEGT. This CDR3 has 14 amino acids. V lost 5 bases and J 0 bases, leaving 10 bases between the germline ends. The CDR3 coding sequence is TGTGCCAGCAGTCAGATCTCGATGAACACTGAAGCTTTCTTT. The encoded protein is CASSQISMNTEAFF.

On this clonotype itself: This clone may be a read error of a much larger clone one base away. CDR3 nucleotides: TGTGCCAGCAGCCCCCTGCCGGGACAGGGTTACAATAAGCAGTTCTTC. Encoded protein: CASSPLPGQGYNKQFF. V and J are TRBV7-6 and TRBJ2-1, with TRBD1 matching over 9 bases. Germline V lookup: CDR1 SGHVS, CDR2 FNYEAQ. This CDR3 spans 16 amino acids. The full variable domain, rest sourced from reference TRBV7-6 and TRBJ2-1, is GAGVSQSPRYKVTKRGQDVALRCDPISGHVSLYWYRQALGQGPEFLTYFNYEAQQDKSGLPNDRFSAERPEGSISTLTIQRTEQRDSAMYRCASSPLPGQGYNKQFFGPGTRLTVL.